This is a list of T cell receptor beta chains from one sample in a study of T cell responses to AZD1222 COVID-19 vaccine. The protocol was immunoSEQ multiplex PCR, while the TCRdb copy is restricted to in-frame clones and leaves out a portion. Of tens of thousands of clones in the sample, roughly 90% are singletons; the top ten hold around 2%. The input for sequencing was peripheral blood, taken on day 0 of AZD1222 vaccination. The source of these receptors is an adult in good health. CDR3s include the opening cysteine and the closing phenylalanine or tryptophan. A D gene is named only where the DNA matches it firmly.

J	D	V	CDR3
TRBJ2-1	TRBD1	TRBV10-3	CAISVDRDTEQFF
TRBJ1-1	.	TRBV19	CASSMWGQNTEAFF
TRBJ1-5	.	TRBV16	CASSQSKGSWGPQHF
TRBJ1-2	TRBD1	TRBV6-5	CASRNRGWSGYTF
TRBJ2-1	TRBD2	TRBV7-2	CASSLATFLAGETGRNEQFF
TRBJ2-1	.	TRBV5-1	CASSLGRGLDNEQFF
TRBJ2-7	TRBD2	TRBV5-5	CASSLPFSGSRSYEQYF
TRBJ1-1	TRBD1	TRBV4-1	CASSQGTGTTEAFF
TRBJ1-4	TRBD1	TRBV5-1	CASSPGGTTNEKLFF
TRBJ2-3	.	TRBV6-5	CASSYLDTQYF
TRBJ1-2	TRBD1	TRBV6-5	CASSPGTGGNYGYTF
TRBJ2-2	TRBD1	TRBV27	CASSDGTGYRELFF
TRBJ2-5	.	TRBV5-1	CASSYGEGETQYF
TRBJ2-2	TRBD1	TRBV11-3	CASSLGLTGGTGELFF
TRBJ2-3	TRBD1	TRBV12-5	CASSGPQQGDTQYF
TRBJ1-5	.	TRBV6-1	CASSDRGPQPQHF
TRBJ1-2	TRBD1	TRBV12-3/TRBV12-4	CASSYRGRYGYTF
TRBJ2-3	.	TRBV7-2	CASSQYGAPDTQYF
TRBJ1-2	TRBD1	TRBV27	CASSLTGNGYTF
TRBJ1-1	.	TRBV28	CASSPLREAFF
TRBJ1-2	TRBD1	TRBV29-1	CSVEGQHHNYGYTF
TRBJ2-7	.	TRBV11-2	CASSRFGVFEQYF
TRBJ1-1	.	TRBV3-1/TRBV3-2	CASSRGAEAFF
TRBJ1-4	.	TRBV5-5	CASSSPGTPANEKLFF
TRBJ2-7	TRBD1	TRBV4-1	CASSQGTEISYEQYF
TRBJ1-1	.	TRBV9	CASSVDGGASEAFF
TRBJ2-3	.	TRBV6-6	CASSYTTDTQYF
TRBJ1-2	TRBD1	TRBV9	CASSVVGTALGESGYTF
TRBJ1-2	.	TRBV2	CASRNYGYTF
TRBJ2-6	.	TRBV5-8	CASSLGQGNSGANVLTF
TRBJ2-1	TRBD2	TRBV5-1	CASSPGVAGGSEQFF
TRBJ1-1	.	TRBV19	CASSIDRKGEAFF
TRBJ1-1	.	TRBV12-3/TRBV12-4	CASSGRAGTEAFF
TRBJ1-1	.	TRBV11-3	CASSPRGESEAFF
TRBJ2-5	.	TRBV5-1	CASSRRGQEETQYF
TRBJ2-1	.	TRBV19	CASSIYNEQFF
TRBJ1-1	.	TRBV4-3	CASSHPGAMNTEAFF
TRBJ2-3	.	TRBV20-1	CSAGDPGLADTQYF
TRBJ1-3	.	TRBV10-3	CAISESPEGTIYF
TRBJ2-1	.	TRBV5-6	CASSSIERTYNEQFF
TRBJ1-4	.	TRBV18	CASSPGAGTNEKLFF
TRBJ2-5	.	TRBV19	CASSPYLGETQYF
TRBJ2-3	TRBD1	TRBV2	CASRGTATNTQYF
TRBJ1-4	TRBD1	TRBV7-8	CASSPGDRGLGKLFF
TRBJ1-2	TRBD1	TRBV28	CASSLGTVVYGYTF
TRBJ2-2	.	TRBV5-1	CASSLSPGELFF
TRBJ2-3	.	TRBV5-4	CASSTQGFSSTDTQYF
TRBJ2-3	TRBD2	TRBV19	CASSILSSGSRTDTQYF
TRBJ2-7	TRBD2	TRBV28	CASSLPAGGARSEQYF
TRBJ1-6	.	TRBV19	CASSMGGIYNSPLHF
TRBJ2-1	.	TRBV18	CASSPLGSRPEQFF
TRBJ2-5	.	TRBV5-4	CASSLSRGGETQYF
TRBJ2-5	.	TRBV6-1	CASSEALRGVKETQYF
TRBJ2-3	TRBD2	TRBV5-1	CASSAGAAGGWADTQYF
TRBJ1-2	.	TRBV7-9	CASSHINPRDYGYTF
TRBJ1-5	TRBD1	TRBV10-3	CAISGQARQPQHF